This T cell receptor beta chain was observed in a study of CD4 T cells in relation to SARS-CoV-2 and coronaviruses. Overall study: After nine to eleven days of antigen culture, PBMC TCR beta CDR3s were sequenced. Of the patients, under 10 were male, 4 female, two Hispanic.

The protocol was immunoSEQ multiplex PCR, while the TCRdb copy is restricted to in-frame clones and leaves out a portion. Of about 37,000 clones in the sample, 82% are singletons; the top ten hold approximately 5%. The CDR3 spans 15 residues. CDR1 and CDR2 (germline): LGHNA, YSLEER. Germline trimming cut 2 bases from V and 4 bases from J; bases unmatched to any gene: 5. This clone was seen only once. Its antigen is still unknown. CD4 enrichment then naive enrichment separated naive from memory CD4+ cells. Sequences were obtained from naive CD4+ T cells from PBMCs, cultured in vitro. Sample subset: naive CD4+ T cells isolated by negative enrichment. The chain combines TRBV4-3 with TRBJ1-5; 7 bases fit TRBD1. The source is an adult with COVID-19. The CDR3 nucleotides are TGCGCCAGCAGCCAAACCACAGGGGCAAATCAGCCCCAGCATTTT. Its protein product is CASSQTTGANQPQHF.